This T cell receptor beta chain was found in a study of shared clonotypes between healthy human individuals. Using immunoSEQ multiplex PCR, the repertoire was profiled, and TCRdb retains in-frame clones only, with some absent. This sample carries hundreds of thousands of clones, about three quarters of them seen once, and the ten largest clones take roughly 1.9%. Concerning this clone itself: Its antigen is still unknown.

Points from the study as a whole: The sampled material consisted only of blood, and tissue repertoires are likely to differ. Researchers found naive subsets generally carried larger estimated richness than memory subsets.

CDR1 SEHNR and CDR2 FQNEAQ come from the germline V gene (reference sequence). V trimming: 1 base; J trimming: 7 bases; junction bases outside the gene matches: 5. The CDR3 extends over 15 amino acids. The sequence was collected from a woman in her 30s in good health. Sequences were obtained from memory CD4+ T cells sorted from blood. Subset noted: CD45RA-negative fraction. J is TRBJ2-7 and V is TRBV7-9, with 12 positions matching TRBD2. CDR3 DNA sequence: TGTGCCAGCAGCTTAGAGGGACTAGCGGGTGGGGAGCAGTACTTC. Encoded protein: CASSLEGLAGGEQYF.